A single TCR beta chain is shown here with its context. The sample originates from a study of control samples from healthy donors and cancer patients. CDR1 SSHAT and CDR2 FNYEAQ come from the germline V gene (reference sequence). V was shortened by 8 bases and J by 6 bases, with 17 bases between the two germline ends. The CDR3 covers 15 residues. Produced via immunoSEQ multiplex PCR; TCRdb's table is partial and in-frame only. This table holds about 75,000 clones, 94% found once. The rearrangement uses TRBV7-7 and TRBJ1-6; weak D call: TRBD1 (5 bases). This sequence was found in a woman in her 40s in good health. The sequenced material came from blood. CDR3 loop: CASGEGLSPNSPLHF. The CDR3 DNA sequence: TGTGCCAGCGGGGAGGGGCTTTCACCTAATTCACCCCTCCACTTT.